Below, 26 T cell receptor beta chains from the same sample are listed, as sequenced in a study of blood T cell repertoires in COVID-19 (dated by TCRdb to 2020 to 2021). The method behind the library was the immunoSEQ multiplex PCR assay. TCRdb holds this immuneACCESS table with in-frame rearrangements only. Some clones are missing; in checked studies, unresolved V genes explain under half, and the rest has no known cause. Within this sample are just over 95,000 clones, with around 80% of them counted one time only. The ten largest clonotypes hold around 4.1% of the sample. The specimen sequenced was peripheral blood. The receptors derive from a man aged 60-69 years with acute or convalescent COVID-19.

The chain is built from TRBV7-9 and TRBJ1-1, with D maybe TRBD1 (6 bases). Between the trimmed V and J ends, which lost 5 bases and 7 bases, there was a span of 11 bases. The length of the CDR3 is 12 residues. The germline V gene encodes CDR1 SEHNR and CDR2 FQNEAQ (reference sequence). The CDR3 region has the DNA TGTGCCAGCAGCCTACAGGGAATTGAAGCTTTCTTT. Translated: CASSLQGIEAFF.

The CDR3 is CASSLPFSGGQETQYF. DNA for the CDR3: TGTGCCAGCAGCTTACCTTTTTCCGGGGGCCAAGAGACCCAGTACTTC. This sequence joins TRBV7-6 and TRBJ2-5, with a possible D match to TRBD2 (6 bases). Germline CDR1 and CDR2: SGHVS and FNYEAQ. The CDR3 is made up of 16 amino acids. V lost 2 bases and J lost 1, with 14 bases in between.

This clone has just one count. The V gene is TRBV7-2, the J gene TRBJ2-1; 12 bases are shared with TRBD2. The CDR3 covers 17 residues. J lost 13 bases, V lost 4 bases, and 17 bases had no gene match. Germline loops: CDR1 SGHTA, CDR2 FQGNSA. CDR3 amino acids: CASSSYSGLAGGGEQFF. CDR3 nucleotide sequence: TGTGCCAGCAGCTCCTACTCGGGACTAGCGGGTGGGGGGGAACAGTTCTTC.

In this sample, this clone turned up a few times. This chain connects TRBV5-6 to TRBJ1-2; the D is unclear. V was pared by 6 bases and J by 0 bases, with 18 bases between. Germline V gene sequence: CDR1 SGHDT, CDR2 YYEEEE. This CDR3 has 16 amino acids. CDR3 region: CASTSAVAQPNYGYTF. The CDR3 DNA reads as TGTGCCAGCACCTCCGCAGTCGCACAGCCTAACTATGGCTACACCTTC.

The chain combines TRBV7-2 with TRBJ1-5; TRBD1 is a possible D gene (5 bases). The CDR3 is 14 amino acids. V was shortened by 5 bases and J by 3 bases, with 11 bases between the two germline ends. CDR1 is SGHTA and CDR2 is FQGNSA in the germline V gene. In DNA, the CDR3 is TGTGCCAGCAGCCACCAGGGAAACAATCAGCCCCAGCATTTT. Its protein product is CASSHQGNNQPQHF.

The J gene is TRBJ1-5, the V gene TRBV2; TRBD1 might be the D (6 bases). Germline CDR1 is SNHLY and CDR2 is FYNNEI. The CDR3 totals 15 residues. This chain's CDR3 is CSSLADRRSNQPQHF. CDR3 DNA: TGTTCCTCTCTTGCAGACAGGAGGAGCAATCAGCCCCAGCATTTT.

The V call is TRBV18, the J call TRBJ2-1; a weak D match, TRBD2 (7 bases). From germline, CDR1 is KGHSH and CDR2 LQKENI. Trimming shortened V by 3 bases and J by 9 bases, and 24 bases separated the two germline ends. This CDR3 is 17 amino acids long. CDR3 sequence (DNA): TGTGCCAGCTCACCCCTCGGGGGGCGGGAGACCGGCGGTGAGCAGTTCTTC. This sequence encodes CASSPLGGRETGGEQFF.

The gene calls are TRBV5-6 and TRBJ2-3; 7 bases line up with TRBD2. V lost 3 bases to trimming and J lost 5 bases; unmatched junction nucleotides: 0. CDR3 length: 12 amino acids. Per the germline V gene, CDR1 is SGHDT and CDR2 is YYEEEE. The chain's CDR3 is CASSWGGDTQYF. DNA for the CDR3: TGTGCCAGCAGCTGGGGGGGAGATACGCAGTATTTT.

This clone is labeled medium-sized. The chain carries TRBV30 and TRBJ2-2; the D is unclear. V lost 0 bases and J 8 bases, leaving 10 bases between the germline ends. The germline V gene has CDR1 GTSNPN and CDR2 SVGIG (reference sequence). The CDR3 covers 13 residues. CDR3: CAWSVELLGELFF. The CDR3, as DNA: TGTGCCTGGAGTGTTGAGCTTTTGGGGGAGCTGTTTTTT.

J is TRBJ1-1 and V is TRBV19; 7 bases are shared with TRBD1. The CDR3 loop spans 16 amino acids. Trimming removed 6 bases from V and 1 base from J; junction bases left unmatched: 11. The germline V gene encodes CDR1 LNHDA and CDR2 SQIVND (reference sequence). CDR3 sequence: CASSRRQEGANTEAFF. The CDR3 DNA reads TGTGCCAGTAGCCGCAGACAGGAGGGGGCGAACACTGAAGCTTTCTTT. Looking up the rest from reference TRBV19 and TRBJ1-1 gives the full variable domain: DGGITQSPKYLFRKEGQNVTLSCEQNLNHDAMYWYRQDPGQGLRLIYYSQIVNDFQKGDIAEGYSVSREKKESFPLTVTSAQKNPTAFYLCASSRRQEGANTEAFFGQGTRLTVV.

The chain joins TRBV5-1 to TRBJ2-7; 8 bases match TRBD1. Germline CDR1 reads SGHRS; CDR2 reads YFSETQ. The junction had 16 bases not matched to a gene; V was cut back by 4 bases and J by 7 bases. The CDR3 spans 16 residues. Written as DNA, the CDR3 is TGCGCCAGCAGCCCACTACCGAATGACAGGGGCGAAGAGCAGTACTTC. This sequence encodes CASSPLPNDRGEEQYF.

This clone was found once. V usage is TRBV7-9 and J usage is TRBJ2-3, with TRBD1 as a possible D gene (5 bases). This CDR3 has 13 residues. Trimming removed 5 bases from V and 6 bases from J, with 12 bases in between. Germline loops: CDR1 SEHNR, CDR2 FQNEAQ (reference sequence). In nucleotides, the CDR3 is TGTGCCAGCAGCCCGACAGAACTCGATACGCAGTATTTT. Translating it yields CASSPTELDTQYF.

This chain connects TRBV27 to TRBJ1-5; D uncertain. This CDR3 region has 17 residues. Germline V lookup: CDR1 MNHEY, CDR2 SMNVEV (reference sequence). Between the trimmed V and J ends, which lost 1 base and 0 bases, there was a span of 13 bases. DNA of the CDR3: TGTGCCAGCAGTTTATTCGGGGTCCAGAATAGCAATCAGCCCCAGCATTTT. Translated, it gives CASSLFGVQNSNQPQHF.

The rearrangement links TRBV7-2 to TRBJ1-3; 8 bases map to TRBD1. The length of the CDR3 is 16 residues. The V gene end was trimmed by 5 bases and the J gene end by 2 bases; junction bases not matched to a gene: 8. Germline CDR1 is SGHTA and CDR2 is FQGNSA. CDR3 protein: CASSASGTGPGNTIYF. In nucleotides, the CDR3 is TGTGCCAGCAGCGCTTCGGGGACAGGTCCTGGAAACACCATATATTTT.

The chain carries TRBV6-5 and TRBJ2-2; maybe TRBD2 (7 bases). The CDR3 contains 14 residues. V was pared by 4 bases and J by 4 bases, with 10 bases between. Germline CDR1 reads MNHEY; CDR2 reads SVGAGI. The chain's CDR3 is CASSSGGPTGELFF. For the CDR3, the DNA is TGTGCCAGCAGTTCCGGGGGGCCCACCGGGGAGCTGTTTTTT.

This clone is a singleton in its sample. The chain combines TRBV7-9 with TRBJ1-2; D is uncertain. The germline V gene encodes CDR1 SEHNR and CDR2 FQNEAQ (reference sequence). V lost 5 bases and J lost 4, with 14 bases in between. The CDR3 has 14 amino acids. The CDR3 loop reads CASSGGRTSYGYTF. The CDR3 DNA follows: TGTGCCAGCAGCGGAGGACGGACGTCCTATGGCTACACCTTC.

CDR3 nucleotide sequence: TGTGCCAGCTCACTGGACAGCCTCAACTATGGCTACACCTTC. Translating it yields CASSLDSLNYGYTF. This sequence joins TRBV18 and TRBJ1-2, with a weak D call TRBD1 (6 bases). This CDR3 comprises 14 residues. V lost 4 bases and J lost 2, with 11 bases in between. CDR1 and CDR2 (germline): KGHSH, LQKENI.

The chain recombines TRBV7-2 with TRBJ2-1, with D perhaps matching TRBD2 (5 bases). CDR3 size: 11 residues. Germline CDR1 and CDR2: SGHTA and FQGNSA. V lost 5 bases, J lost 9 bases, and 8 bases lay in between. The CDR3 is CASSRTPEQFF. For the CDR3, the DNA is TGTGCCAGCAGCCGGACTCCTGAGCAGTTCTTC.

V and J are TRBV6-1 and TRBJ1-1; the D is unclear. This CDR3 comprises 11 residues. Trimming pared 2 bases from V and 11 bases from J, leaving 9 bases between. Germline values: CDR1 MNHNS, CDR2 SASEGT. CDR3 residues: CASSELVRAFF. The CDR3 DNA reads TGTGCCAGCAGTGAATTGGTGAGGGCTTTCTTT.

This clone was seen a single time. This sequence joins TRBV19 and TRBJ2-3; 8 nucleotides line up with TRBD2. The CDR3 has 14 amino acids. Germline CDR1 and CDR2: LNHDA and SQIVND (reference sequence). Unmatched junction bases numbered 6, after V lost 3 bases and J lost 7 bases. CDR3 DNA sequence: TGTGCCAGTAGTATCGCGGGAGGAAAAAATACGCAGTATTTT. This sequence encodes CASSIAGGKNTQYF. Variable domain in full (rest from reference TRBV19 and TRBJ2-3): DGGITQSPKYLFRKEGQNVTLSCEQNLNHDAMYWYRQDPGQGLRLIYYSQIVNDFQKGDIAEGYSVSREKKESFPLTVTSAQKNPTAFYLCASSIAGGKNTQYFGPGTRLTVL.

This clone was counted between two and nine times. The chain carries TRBV7-4 and TRBJ2-7, with TRBD2 matching over 9 bases. V dropped 2 bases and J dropped 0; count of bases not matched to a gene: 5. From germline, CDR1 is SGHVT and CDR2 SQSDAQ. The CDR3 extends over 16 amino acids. As DNA, the CDR3 is TGTGCCAGCAGCTTATCCCGGACTAGCGACTCCTACGAGCAGTACGTC. Protein product: CASSLSRTSDSYEQYV.

The chain joins TRBV14 to TRBJ2-1; weak D call: TRBD2 (6 bases). The V and J ends lost 4 bases and 3 bases respectively, with 25 bases between them. The CDR3 is 19 amino acids. Germline V gives CDR1 SGHDN, CDR2 FVKESK. CDR3 nucleotides: TGTGCCAGCAGCCTCAGGGTGGATAGCGGAGTAACCAGCTACAATGAGCAGTTCTTC. Amino acid sequence: CASSLRVDSGVTSYNEQFF.

The rearrangement joins TRBV30 to TRBJ1-5, with D perhaps TRBD1 (5 bases). V was cut by 1 base and J by 5 bases, with 9 bases left in between. The CDR3 extends over 13 amino acids. In germline, CDR1 is GTSNPN, CDR2 SVGIG (reference sequence). This CDR3 reads CAWSAREDQPQHF. The CDR3 region has the DNA TGTGCCTGGAGTGCCAGGGAAGATCAGCCCCAGCATTTT.

This clone has only one observation. The CDR3 DNA sequence: TGTGCCAGCAGTGAAGAGGTGGCCGCGGGGGACACCATATATTTT. Protein sequence: CASSEEVAAGDTIYF. This rearrangement joins TRBV6-1 to TRBJ1-3, with D perhaps TRBD1 (5 bases). Germline lookup yields CDR1 MNHNS and CDR2 SASEGT. The CDR3 has 15 residues. V shed 1 base and J shed 8 bases, with 15 bases lying between them.

This clone was seen ten or more times. The chain recombines TRBV19 with TRBJ2-1, with 9 bases fitting TRBD2. CDR3 length equals 16 residues. V lost 2 bases and J lost 4; bases outside the gene matches: 6. Germline V lookup: CDR1 LNHDA, CDR2 SQIVND (reference sequence). CDR3 in amino acids: CASSITGTSRYNEQFF. The CDR3 nucleotides read TGTGCCAGTAGTATAACGGGGACTAGCCGTTACAATGAGCAGTTCTTC.

This clone came up a few times. The genes are TRBV11-3 and TRBJ1-1, with TRBD1 identical over 7 bases. CDR1 and CDR2 from the germline V gene are SGHNT and YENEEA. V lost 0 bases to trimming and J lost 4 bases; unmatched junction nucleotides: 5. The CDR3 extends over 15 amino acids. Written as DNA, the CDR3 is TGTGCCAGCAGCTTAGAGGCCCGGGACAGCACTGAAGCTTTCTTT. Translating it yields CASSLEARDSTEAFF.